The 2 T cell receptor beta chains reported below all come from one sample, sequenced in a study of control samples from healthy donors and cancer patients. Profiling relied on immunoSEQ multiplex PCR, and the TCRdb table lists in-frame clones only, not all of them. The sample has roughly 84,000 clones, 75% to 95% seen once; the top ten hold 15% to 20%. Material: blood. Every receptor here comes from a man aged 50 to 59 in good health.

The chain combines TRBV27 with TRBJ2-2; D not certain. CDR1 and CDR2 from the germline V gene are MNHEY and SMNVEV (reference sequence). The CDR3 consists of 14 residues. V was pared by 4 bases and J by 3 bases, with 9 bases between. CDR3 in amino acids: CASSSPTDTGELFF. CDR3 nucleotides: TGTGCCAGCAGTTCCCCGACCGACACCGGGGAGCTGTTTTTT.

The chain has TRBV3-1 (or the pseudogene TRBV3-2) and TRBJ1-2; 7 bases are shared with TRBD1. Trimming took 4 bases from V and 4 from J; bases not matched to a gene: 6. The CDR3 is 14 amino acids. Looked up from germline, CDR1 is LGHDT and CDR2 is YNNKEL (reference sequence). The CDR3 here is CASSPRRQGYGYTF. The DNA for the CDR3 is TGTGCCAGCAGCCCCCGGAGACAGGGCTATGGCTACACCTTC.